This section outlines one TCR beta chain sequence together with its context. Primers included in the PCR were 60 Vbeta and 13 Jbeta primers. Repertoires were generated with immunoSEQ multiplex PCR, while TCRdb's copy carries only in-frame clones and drops some. The table records under 140,000 clones, over 60% of them present only once. V lost 4 bases, J lost 6 bases, and 3 bases stayed unmatched. The CDR3 is made up of 14 amino acids. Per germline, CDR1 MDHEN and CDR2 SYDVKM. This entry is derived from a study of cytomegalovirus exposure and HLA in healthy donors. The material sequenced was PBMCs. The V call is TRBV28, the J call TRBJ1-4; 9 positions match TRBD1. The clonotype originates from a young man in good health and CMV-seropositive. CDR3 nucleotides: TGTGCCAGCAGTTCGACAGGGGGGGATGAAAAACTGTTTTTT. It specifies CASSSTGGDEKLFF.